This T cell receptor beta chain was identified during a study of cytomegalovirus exposure and HLA in healthy donors. The study's findings and limits: In a later analysis, compared with equally common non-associated chains, HLA-associated beta chains were more expanded.

With 0 bases clipped from V and 5 bases from J, the junction kept 4 bases outside the gene matches. CDR1 and CDR2 (germline): LGHNT, FRNRAP. The CDR3 spans 17 residues. It was with 60 Vbeta and 13 Jbeta primers that the PCR ran. Profiling relied on immunoSEQ multiplex PCR, and the TCRdb table lists in-frame clones only, not all of them. The sample consists of about 130,000 clones, 84% of them appearing once. About this clone itself: Its target is unknown.

This clonotype was sampled from a middle-aged man in good health and CMV-seronegative. The chain has TRBV12-5 and TRBJ2-2; 12 bases are shared with TRBD2. The sample was PBMCs. CDR3 region: CASGLVVTSGGTGELFF. CDR3 bases: TGTGCTAGTGGTTTGGTAGTCACTAGCGGGGGGACCGGGGAGCTGTTTTTT.